The sequence of this T cell receptor beta chain was determined in a study of coeliac disease. Cells were frozen in aliquots of about 500,000, and one aliquot per fraction was sequenced. Study-level points and caveats: TRB repertoires were largely private, with most amino acid sequences found in only one sample.

Regarding this clone: The antigen is undetermined.

Using immunoSEQ multiplex PCR, the repertoire was profiled, and TCRdb retains in-frame clones only, with some absent. The sample includes more than 2,000 clones, approximately 72% of them seen just once. The sequenced sample consisted of lamina propria lymphocytes from the gut. The receptor's source is a woman aged 65 to 85 with celiac disease on a gluten-free diet.

The CDR3 DNA follows: TGTGCCAGCAGCTTGGGACAGGGGAACACTGAAGCTTTCTTT. This translates into CASSLGQGNTEAFF. The chain combines TRBV4-2 with TRBJ1-1; TRBD1 aligns across 9 bases. Per germline, CDR1 LGHNA and CDR2 YNFKEQ. With 5 bases clipped from V and 1 base from J, the junction kept 2 bases outside the gene matches. The length of the CDR3 is 14 residues.